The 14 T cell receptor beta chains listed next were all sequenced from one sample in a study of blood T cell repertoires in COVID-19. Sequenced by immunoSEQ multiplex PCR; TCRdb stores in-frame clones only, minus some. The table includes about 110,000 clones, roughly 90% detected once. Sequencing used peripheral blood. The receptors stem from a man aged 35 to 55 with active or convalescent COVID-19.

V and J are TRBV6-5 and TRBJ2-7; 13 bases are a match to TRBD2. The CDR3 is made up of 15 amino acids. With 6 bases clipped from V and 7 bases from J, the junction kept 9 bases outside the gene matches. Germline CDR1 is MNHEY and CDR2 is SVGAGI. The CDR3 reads CASSLGLAGVGEQYF. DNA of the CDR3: TGTGCCAGCAGCCTTGGACTAGCGGGAGTGGGGGAGCAGTACTTC.

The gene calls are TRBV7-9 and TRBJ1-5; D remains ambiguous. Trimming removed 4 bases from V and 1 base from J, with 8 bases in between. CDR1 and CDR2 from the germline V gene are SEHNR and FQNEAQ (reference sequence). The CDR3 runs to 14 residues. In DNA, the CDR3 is TGTGCCAGCAGCTCAACGCGGAGCAATCAGCCCCAGCATTTT. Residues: CASSSTRSNQPQHF.

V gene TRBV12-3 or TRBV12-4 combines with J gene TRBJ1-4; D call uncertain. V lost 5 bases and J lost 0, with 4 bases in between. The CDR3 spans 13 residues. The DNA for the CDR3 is TGTGCCAGCAGTCCAACAACTAATGAAAAACTGTTTTTT. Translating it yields CASSPTTNEKLFF.

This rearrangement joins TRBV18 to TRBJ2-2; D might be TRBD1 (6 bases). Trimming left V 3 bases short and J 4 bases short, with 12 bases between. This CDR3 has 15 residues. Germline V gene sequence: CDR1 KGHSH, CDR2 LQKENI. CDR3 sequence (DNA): TGTGCCAGCTCACCGGGGCAGGGGCTCACCGGGGAGCTGTTTTTT. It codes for CASSPGQGLTGELFF.

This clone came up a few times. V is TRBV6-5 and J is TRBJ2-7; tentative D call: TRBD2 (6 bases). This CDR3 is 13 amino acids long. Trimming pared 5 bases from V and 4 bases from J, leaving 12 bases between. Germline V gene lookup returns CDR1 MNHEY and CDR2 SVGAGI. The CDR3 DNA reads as TGTGCCAGCAGTCGCGGACGGGGGTACGAGCAGTACTTC. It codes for CASSRGRGYEQYF.

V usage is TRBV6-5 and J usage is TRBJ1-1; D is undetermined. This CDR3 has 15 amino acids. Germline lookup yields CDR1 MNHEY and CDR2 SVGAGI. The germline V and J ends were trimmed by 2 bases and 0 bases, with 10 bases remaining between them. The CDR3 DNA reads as TGTGCCAGCAGTTACGTCGGGTTTGTGAACACTGAAGCTTTCTTT. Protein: CASSYVGFVNTEAFF.

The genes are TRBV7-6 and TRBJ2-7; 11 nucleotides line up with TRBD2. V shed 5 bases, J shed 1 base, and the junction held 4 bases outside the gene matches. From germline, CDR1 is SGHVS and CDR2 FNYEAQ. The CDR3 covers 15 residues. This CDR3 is CASSRTSGPSYEQYF. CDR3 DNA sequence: TGTGCCAGCAGCAGGACTAGCGGGCCTTCCTACGAGCAGTACTTC.

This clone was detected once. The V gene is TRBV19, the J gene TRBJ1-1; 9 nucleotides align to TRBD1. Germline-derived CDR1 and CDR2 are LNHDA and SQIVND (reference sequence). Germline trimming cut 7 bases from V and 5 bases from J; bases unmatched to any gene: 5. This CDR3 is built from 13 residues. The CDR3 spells CASIDRGITEAFF. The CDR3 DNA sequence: TGTGCCAGTATCGACAGGGGGATTACTGAAGCTTTCTTT.

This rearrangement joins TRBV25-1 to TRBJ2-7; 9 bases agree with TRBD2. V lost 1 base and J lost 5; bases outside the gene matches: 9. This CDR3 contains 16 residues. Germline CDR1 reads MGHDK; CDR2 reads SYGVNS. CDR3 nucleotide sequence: TGTGCCAGCAGTGAATTGGGGCTAGCGGGAAACAACGAGCAGTACTTC. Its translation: CASSELGLAGNNEQYF.

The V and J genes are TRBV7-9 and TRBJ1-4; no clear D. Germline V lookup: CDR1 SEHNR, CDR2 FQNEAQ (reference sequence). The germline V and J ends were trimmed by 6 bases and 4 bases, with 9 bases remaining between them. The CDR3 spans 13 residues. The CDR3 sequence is CASSSHGNEKLFF. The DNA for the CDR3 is TGTGCCAGCAGTTCCCACGGTAATGAAAAACTGTTTTTT.

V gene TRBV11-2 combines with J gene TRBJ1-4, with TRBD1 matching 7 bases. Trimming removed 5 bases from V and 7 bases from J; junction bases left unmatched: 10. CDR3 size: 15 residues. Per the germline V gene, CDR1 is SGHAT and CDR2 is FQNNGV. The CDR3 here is CASSPLQGFFEKLFF. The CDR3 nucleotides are TGTGCCAGCAGCCCGCTACAGGGGTTCTTTGAAAAACTGTTTTTT.

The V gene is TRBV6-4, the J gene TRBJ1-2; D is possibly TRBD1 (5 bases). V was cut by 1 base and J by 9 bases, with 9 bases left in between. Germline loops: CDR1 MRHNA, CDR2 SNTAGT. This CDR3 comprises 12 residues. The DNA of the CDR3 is TGTGCCAGCAGTGACTGGGCAGGGAGCTACACCTTC. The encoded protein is CASSDWAGSYTF.

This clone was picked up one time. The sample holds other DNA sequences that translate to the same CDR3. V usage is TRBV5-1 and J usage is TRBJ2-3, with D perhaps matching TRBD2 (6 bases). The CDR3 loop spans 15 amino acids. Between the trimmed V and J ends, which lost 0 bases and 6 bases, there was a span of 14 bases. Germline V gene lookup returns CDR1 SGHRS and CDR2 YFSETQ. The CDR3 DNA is TGCGCCAGCAGCTTGGCCCGGGGGTCCGGGGATACGCAGTATTTT. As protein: CASSLARGSGDTQYF.

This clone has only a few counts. CDR3 in amino acids: CASSSRGFGELFF. The DNA of the CDR3 is TGTGCCAGCAGCTCCCGAGGATTCGGGGAGCTGTTTTTT. The rearrangement joins TRBV7-9 to TRBJ2-2; D call uncertain. CDR3 length equals 13 residues. Germline assignment: CDR1 SEHNR and CDR2 FQNEAQ (reference sequence). V gave up 4 bases and J gave up 7 bases, with 10 bases separating them.